One and the same sample provided the 15 T cell receptor beta chains below, sequenced in a study of blood T cell repertoires in COVID-19 (dated by TCRdb to between 2020 and 2021). Receptor libraries were prepared by the immunoSEQ multiplex PCR assay. Imported from immuneACCESS, the table was reduced by TCRdb to in-frame sequences with V and J called. These copies leave out some clones; in studies compared against another copy, an unresolved V gene accounts for under half, and the cause of the remainder is not known. The sample includes about 120,000 clones, with approximately 82% observed a single time. Over 6% of the sample rests with the top ten. Sample: peripheral blood. The receptors shown here come from a man between 65 and 85 years old with active or convalescent COVID-19.

The chain uses TRBV4-1 and TRBJ2-7; D perhaps matches TRBD2 (6 bases). This CDR3 comprises 16 residues. The V gene lost 2 bases and the J gene lost 0 bases, with 14 bases spanning the gap. Per germline, CDR1 MGHRA and CDR2 YSYEKL. CDR3 coding DNA: TGCGCCAGCAGCCAAAACAGCGGGCGTAGCTCCTACGAGCAGTACTTC. Its translation: CASSQNSGRSSYEQYF.

This clone was detected only once. The V and J genes are TRBV5-3 and TRBJ2-5; 14 bases are a match to TRBD2. TRBV5-3 is an open reading frame, and its role is uncertain. V lost 4 bases, J lost 2 bases, and 7 bases stayed unmatched. The CDR3 has 17 amino acids. CDR3 sequence: CARSPGTSGSPQETQYF. The CDR3 coding sequence is TGTGCCAGAAGCCCCGGGACTAGCGGGAGCCCTCAAGAGACCCAGTACTTC.

This clone was picked up one time. This chain connects TRBV5-6 to TRBJ2-2; possibly TRBD2 for D (5 bases). The length of the CDR3 is 14 residues. Trimming cost V 2 bases and J 7 bases, with 12 bases left between them. Germline CDR1 and CDR2: SGHDT and YYEEEE. The CDR3 bases are TGTGCCAGCAGCTTTGGGCTAGCTAACGGGGAGCTGTTTTTT. This sequence encodes CASSFGLANGELFF.

The rearrangement uses TRBV4-1 and TRBJ1-2; tentative D call: TRBD1 (6 bases). Per germline, CDR1 MGHRA and CDR2 YSYEKL. V was clipped by 0 bases and J by 2 bases, with 13 bases between them. The CDR3 length is 16 residues. The CDR3, as DNA: TGCGCCAGCAGCCAAGACCGGACAGCTTCCAACTATGGCTACACCTTC. Protein product: CASSQDRTASNYGYTF.

The chain uses TRBV18 and TRBJ1-2; tentatively, D is TRBD1 (6 bases). The CDR3 spans 13 residues. Germline CDR1 is KGHSH and CDR2 is LQKENI. V lost 6 bases and J 8 bases, leaving 16 bases between the germline ends. CDR3 amino acids: CASSQQGRVGYTF. CDR3 sequence (DNA): TGTGCCAGCTCCCAACAGGGTAGAGTCGGCTACACCTTC.

The V and J genes are TRBV12-5 and TRBJ2-1, with TRBD1 matching 8 bases. The CDR3 is 15 amino acids. From germline, CDR1 is LGHNT and CDR2 FRNRAP. J gave up 9 bases and V 7 bases, and 14 bases lay outside the gene matches. The CDR3 reads CASAPARGRSGEQFF. DNA for the CDR3: TGTGCTAGTGCCCCCGCCAGGGGGCGCAGCGGTGAGCAGTTCTTC.

The CDR3 DNA reads TGTGCCAGCAGTTATACCGTTAGCGCGGCCTACGAGCAGTACTTC. Encoded protein: CASSYTVSAAYEQYF. V is TRBV7-2 and J is TRBJ2-7; a possible D gene is TRBD2 (5 bases). Trimming took off 6 bases at V and 2 bases at J, with 17 bases between the two ends. The CDR3 sequence is 15 residues long. Germline V gene data show CDR1 as SGHTA and CDR2 as FQGNSA.

This clone was counted only a few times. The chain uses TRBV2 and TRBJ2-7; 7 nucleotides agree with TRBD1. Trimming took 6 bases from V and 10 from J; bases not matched to a gene: 15. The CDR3 totals 14 residues. Germline-derived CDR1 and CDR2 are SNHLY and FYNNEI. CDR3 sequence: CASRLDRQDPGQYF. The CDR3 DNA is TGTGCCAGCAGGTTGGACAGGCAGGACCCTGGTCAGTACTTC.

The V call is TRBV5-1, the J call TRBJ1-3; a possible D gene is TRBD1 (5 bases). Germline CDR1 SGHRS, CDR2 YFSETQ. The CDR3 runs to 16 residues. V was pared by 2 bases and J by 0 bases, with 12 bases between. The CDR3 DNA reads TGCGCCAGCAGCTTAACAGGAATTGACTCTGGAAACACCATATATTTT. It is translated as CASSLTGIDSGNTIYF.

The V call is TRBV7-3, the J call TRBJ2-2; possible D gene TRBD1, 6 bases. Trimming shortened V by 4 bases and J by 3 bases, and 12 bases separated the two germline ends. The germline gives CDR1 SGHTA, CDR2 FQGTGA. The CDR3 is 15 amino acids. CDR3 sequence reads: CASSSQGGYTGELFF. Written as DNA, the CDR3 is TGTGCCAGCAGCTCACAGGGTGGATACACCGGGGAGCTGTTTTTT.

V usage is TRBV19 and J usage is TRBJ2-5, with TRBD2 matching over 8 bases. The CDR3 has 15 amino acids. With 4 bases clipped from V and 5 bases from J, the junction kept 9 bases outside the gene matches. Per the germline V gene, CDR1 is LNHDA and CDR2 is SQIVND (reference sequence). CDR3 nucleotide sequence: TGTGCCAGTAGTAGGCTAGCGGGCGGTTTCGAGACCCAGTACTTC. Residues: CASSRLAGGFETQYF.

The table lists this clone with a count of one. This chain connects TRBV9 to TRBJ2-6, with TRBD1 matching over 7 bases. The germline V gene has CDR1 SGDLS and CDR2 YYNGEE. This CDR3 spans 15 amino acids. The trim removed 4 bases at V and 2 bases at J, leaving 3 bases unmatched. The CDR3 protein is CASSYTGAGANVLTF. The CDR3 DNA reads TGTGCCAGCAGCTACACAGGGGCTGGGGCCAACGTCCTGACTTTC. Looking up the rest from reference TRBV9 and TRBJ2-6 gives the full variable domain: DSGVTQTPKHLITATGQRVTLRCSPRSGDLSVYWYQQSLDQGLQFLIQYYNGEERAKGNILERFSAQQFPDLHSELNLSSLELGDSALYFCASSYTGAGANVLTFGAGSRLTVL.

The chain links TRBV5-1 to TRBJ2-5; 7 nucleotides match TRBD2. This CDR3 is built from 14 residues. Germline CDR1 SGHRS, CDR2 YFSETQ. Trimming took 4 bases from V and 2 from J; bases not matched to a gene: 5. Here the CDR3 DNA reads TGCGCCAGCAGCATGGGGACTATACAAGAGACCCAGTACTTC. This sequence encodes CASSMGTIQETQYF.

The V call is TRBV6-5, the J call TRBJ1-5; the match to TRBD1 covers 10 bases. The CDR3 extends over 14 amino acids. Unmatched junction bases numbered 6, after V lost 6 bases and J lost 7 bases. CDR1 is MNHEY, CDR2 SVGAGI, per germline. CDR3 region: CASRVGQGLQPQHF. CDR3 nucleotides: TGTGCCAGCAGGGTGGGACAGGGGTTACAGCCCCAGCATTTT.

The chain combines TRBV29-1 with TRBJ2-1; 12 nucleotides align to TRBD2. Germline CDR1 reads SQVTM; CDR2 reads ANQGSEA. The CDR3 extends over 17 amino acids. The ends lost 2 bases at V and 4 bases at J; junction bases unmatched: 9. CDR3 sequence reads: CSVENPSGGEWYNEQFF. CDR3 coding DNA: TGCAGCGTTGAAAACCCTAGCGGGGGGGAATGGTACAATGAGCAGTTCTTC.